These 3 T cell receptor beta chains were sequenced from one sample in a study of control samples from healthy donors and cancer patients. The repertoire was sequenced with immunoSEQ multiplex PCR; TCRdb's copy has only in-frame clones and lacks some. This table holds around 150,000 clones, around 90% found once. Sequenced: blood. Receptors were obtained from a man aged 18 to 29 in good health.

The gene calls are TRBV18 and TRBJ1-6; TRBD1 might be the D (6 bases). Trimming took off 3 bases at V and 8 bases at J, with 11 bases between the two ends. Germline V lookup: CDR1 KGHSH, CDR2 LQKENI. The CDR3 is 14 residues long. The CDR3 loop is CASSPERQDSPLHF. For the CDR3, the DNA is TGTGCCAGCTCACCGGAACGACAGGATTCACCCCTCCACTTT.

CDR3 in amino acids: CASSLASGGLSNEKLFF. The CDR3, as DNA: TGTGCCAGCAGCTTAGCGTCAGGGGGGCTTAGTAATGAAAAACTGTTTTTT. This chain uses TRBV7-2 with TRBJ1-4, with 7 bases identical to TRBD1. CDR1 and CDR2 (germline): SGHTA, FQGNSA. V dropped 0 bases and J dropped 4; count of bases not matched to a gene: 8. This CDR3 comprises 17 residues.

This clone appeared once. The J gene is TRBJ2-7, the V gene TRBV12-3 or TRBV12-4; no definite D call. The ends were cut back, 1 base at V and 3 bases at J, with 7 bases in the middle. CDR3 length: 13 residues. CDR3 protein: CASSLGQSYEQYF. DNA of the CDR3: TGTGCCAGCAGTTTAGGACAAAGCTACGAGCAGTACTTC.